The 31 T cell receptor beta chains presented below share a single source sample, sequenced in a study of T cell changes during pregnancy in multiple sclerosis. The assay was immunoSEQ multiplex PCR, and TCRdb's table has in-frame clones only and misses some. The table shows about 53,000 clones, with about nine tenths occurring only once. The specimen comprised CD8+ T cells from peripheral blood mononuclear cells, sampled before pregnancy. Receptor source: a female donor with multiple sclerosis, enrolled in a pregnancy study.

V is TRBV18 and J is TRBJ1-1, with 7 bases fitting TRBD1. The CDR3 extends over 15 amino acids. The V and J ends lost 3 bases and 1 base, in that order; junction bases with no gene match: 5. Germline V gene sequence: CDR1 KGHSH, CDR2 LQKENI. CDR3 DNA sequence: TGTGCCAGCTCACCCGGACAGGCCCCGAACACTGAAGCTTTCTTT. This sequence encodes CASSPGQAPNTEAFF.

This chain uses TRBV7-9 with TRBJ1-2; TRBD1 matches 7 bases. CDR1 and CDR2 (germline): SEHNR, FQNEAQ (reference sequence). V shed 3 bases and J 6 bases; nucleotides not matched to a gene: 16. The CDR3 runs 17 residues. CDR3 residues: CASSFRVRQGKRNGYTF. The CDR3 coding sequence is TGTGCCAGCAGCTTCCGGGTCCGACAGGGCAAAAGGAATGGCTACACCTTC.

This clone has only a few counts. The rearrangement joins TRBV11-2 to TRBJ1-3; TRBD1 matches 7 bases. From germline, CDR1 is SGHAT and CDR2 FQNNGV. The CDR3 covers 18 residues. With V trimmed by 4 bases and J by 2 bases, 14 bases remained unmatched. DNA of the CDR3: TGTGCCAGCAGCTCCCGGGACAGTAGCTTCTCAGCTGGAAACACCATATATTTT. This gives the protein CASSSRDSSFSAGNTIYF.

The chain employs TRBV4-3 and TRBJ2-1; 10 bases are shared with TRBD2. J was trimmed by 7 bases and V by 0 bases; bases with no gene match: 9. Germline V CDR1 and CDR2: LGHNA, YSLEER. There are 17 residues in the CDR3. Here the CDR3 reads CASSQDGSGGAQNEQFF. For the CDR3, the DNA is TGCGCCAGCAGCCAAGATGGAAGCGGGGGGGCCCAAAATGAGCAGTTCTTC.

This clone has only one observation. The V and J genes are TRBV6-5 and TRBJ2-7, with 7 bases that match TRBD1. This CDR3 has 15 amino acids. The J segment lost 7 bases and the V segment lost 0 bases, leaving 9 bases of the junction unmatched. The V gene's germline CDR1 is MNHEY and CDR2 SVGAGI. CDR3 nucleotides: TGTGCCAGCAGTTACTCGCCGGACAGGCCGCTGGAGCAGTACTTC. Translation gives CASSYSPDRPLEQYF.

V usage is TRBV27 and J usage is TRBJ1-5; maybe TRBD1 (5 bases). The CDR3 contains 15 residues. Germline V gene lookup returns CDR1 MNHEY and CDR2 SMNVEV (reference sequence). V was cut by 6 bases and J by 11 bases, with 23 bases left in between. This CDR3 is CASREMGPSREAQHF. The CDR3 region has the DNA TGTGCCAGCAGGGAGATGGGGCCCTCCAGGGAGGCCCAGCATTTT.

The chain is built from TRBV21-1 and TRBJ2-7; no DNA check was done on the table's D call, TRBD2. TRBV21-1 is a recognized pseudogene. CDR3 size: 10 residues. The chain's CDR3 is CASSVDEQYF. The CDR3 DNA is TGTGCCAGCAGCGTCGACGAGCAGTACTTC.

This clone has just a few counts. The chain employs TRBV4-1 and TRBJ1-5, with a tentative D call TRBD1 (6 bases). Trimming removed 11 bases at V and 3 bases at J, with 11 bases between. The length of the CDR3 is 12 residues. CDR1 and CDR2 from the germline V gene are MGHRA and YSYEKL. The CDR3 protein is CAWGHDNQPQHF. The DNA for the CDR3 is TGCGCCTGGGGGCATGACAATCAGCCCCAGCATTTT.

Only one count was recorded for this clone. V usage is TRBV9 and J usage is TRBJ1-2; a possible D gene is TRBD1 (6 bases). V dropped 3 bases and J dropped 3 bases, with 12 bases sitting between them. This CDR3 is built from 14 residues. Germline V lookup: CDR1 SGDLS, CDR2 YYNGEE. The DNA of the CDR3 is TGTGCCAGCAGCGATCGGACAGAGTACTATGGCTACACCTTC. This codes for CASSDRTEYYGYTF.

The J gene is TRBJ2-7, the V gene TRBV19; possibly TRBD2 for D (5 bases). The CDR3 extends over 19 amino acids. CDR1 and CDR2 from the germline V gene are LNHDA and SQIVND (reference sequence). With 5 bases removed from V and 3 bases from J, the gap between germline ends came to 29 bases. The CDR3 spells CASSSVQHGEERSLYEQYF. For the CDR3, the DNA is TGTGCCAGTAGTTCGGTCCAGCATGGAGAGGAGCGGAGCCTCTACGAGCAGTACTTC.

The CDR3 sequence is CASRAGDTGELFF. In nucleotides, the CDR3 is TGTGCCAGCAGGGCGGGGGACACCGGGGAGCTGTTTTTT. This chain connects TRBV25-1 to TRBJ2-2; 7 nucleotides match TRBD2. The CDR3 totals 13 residues. With 6 bases clipped from V and 3 bases from J, the junction kept 1 base outside the gene matches. Germline V gene lookup returns CDR1 MGHDK and CDR2 SYGVNS.

This clone was observed a single time. The V and J genes are TRBV4-3 and TRBJ2-1; 7 nucleotides match TRBD2. This CDR3 comprises 18 residues. From germline, CDR1 is LGHNA and CDR2 YSLEER. With 2 bases clipped from V and 0 bases from J, the junction kept 10 bases outside the gene matches. As DNA, the CDR3 is TGCGCCAGCAGCCAACACGAGAGGACTAGTCCCTCCTACAATGAGCAGTTCTTC. Residues: CASSQHERTSPSYNEQFF.

The chain carries TRBV7-3 and TRBJ1-1; unclear D gene. V was cut by 2 bases and J by 3 bases, with 7 bases left in between. There are 13 residues in the CDR3. Germline CDR1 and CDR2: SGHTA and FQGTGA. This chain's CDR3 is CASSLPLYTEAFF. The CDR3 region has the DNA TGTGCCAGCAGCTTACCCCTTTACACTGAAGCTTTCTTT. The entire variable domain, with the rest obtained from reference TRBV7-3 and TRBJ1-1, is as follows: GAGVSQTPSNKVTEKGKYVELRCDPISGHTALYWYRQSLGQGPEFLIYFQGTGAADDSGLPNDRFFAVRPEGSVSTLKIQRTERGDSAVYLCASSLPLYTEAFFGQGTRLTVV.

This chain uses TRBV5-6 with TRBJ1-1; TRBD1 is a possible D gene (5 bases). V lost 5 bases, J lost 1 base, and 6 bases lay in between. This CDR3 is built from 12 residues. CDR1 SGHDT and CDR2 YYEEEE come from the germline V gene. Written as DNA, the CDR3 is TGTGCCAGCAGGACAGCGAACACTGAAGCTTTCTTT. As protein: CASRTANTEAFF. The full variable domain, in which reference TRBV5-6 and TRBJ1-1 provide the parts outside the CDR3, is DAGVTQSPTHLIKTRGQQVTLRCSPKSGHDTVSWYQQALGQGPQFIFQYYEEEERQRGNFPDRFSGHQFPNYSSELNVNALLLGDSALYLCASRTANTEAFFGQGTRLTVV.

The chain uses TRBV19 and TRBJ1-3; no reliable D call. Trimming cost V 7 bases and J 4 bases, with 5 bases left between them. This CDR3 contains 11 residues. Germline V CDR1 and CDR2: LNHDA, SQIVND (reference sequence). As DNA, the CDR3 is TGTGCCAGTACCCTCGGAAACACCATATATTTT. The encoded protein is CASTLGNTIYF. The full variable domain, in which reference TRBV19 and TRBJ1-3 provide the parts outside the CDR3, is DGGITQSPKYLFRKEGQNVTLSCEQNLNHDAMYWYRQDPGQGLRLIYYSQIVNDFQKGDIAEGYSVSREKKESFPLTVTSAQKNPTAFYLCASTLGNTIYFGEGSWLTVV.

The chain links TRBV7-9 to TRBJ2-1; the match to TRBD2 covers 8 bases. The V gene end was trimmed by 1 base and the J gene end by 0 bases; junction bases not matched to a gene: 2. This CDR3 is 16 amino acids long. Germline-derived CDR1 and CDR2 are SEHNR and FQNEAQ (reference sequence). CDR3 residues: CASSLGAGGSYNEQFF. CDR3 bases: TGTGCCAGCAGCTTAGGGGCGGGGGGCTCCTACAATGAGCAGTTCTTC.

The chain couples TRBV5-6 to TRBJ2-2, with TRBD2 matching over 12 bases. Trimming at V came to 0 bases and at J to 5 bases, leaving 5 bases not matched to a gene. Germline-derived CDR1 and CDR2 are SGHDT and YYEEEE. The CDR3 sequence is 17 residues long. CDR3 DNA: TGTGCCAGCAGCTTGGGGACTAGCGGGGAGCAGACCGGGGAGCTGTTTTTT. Its protein is CASSLGTSGEQTGELFF.

The chain recombines TRBV14 with TRBJ2-1, with D maybe TRBD1 (7 bases). This CDR3 has 13 amino acids. The germline gives CDR1 SGHDN, CDR2 FVKESK. Trimming stripped 4 bases from V and 9 bases from J, with 13 bases between. The chain's CDR3 is CASSPQGGSEQFF. The CDR3 nucleotides read TGTGCCAGCAGCCCCCAGGGGGGTAGTGAGCAGTTCTTC. The variable domain in full, with the rest retrieved from reference TRBV14 and TRBJ2-1, is EAGVTQFPSHSVIEKGQTVTLRCDPISGHDNLYWYRRVMGKEIKFLLHFVKESKQDESGMPNNRFLAERTGGTYSTLKVQPAELEDSGVYFCASSPQGGSEQFFGPGTRLTVL.

This chain links TRBV4-3 with TRBJ1-1, with 7 bases matching TRBD1. Germline V gene sequence: CDR1 LGHNA, CDR2 YSLEER. The trim removed 4 bases at V and 4 bases at J, leaving 6 bases unmatched. The CDR3 contains 14 residues. CDR3 sequence: CASSPRGGFTEAFF. The CDR3 region has the DNA TGCGCCAGCAGCCCGAGAGGGGGCTTCACTGAAGCTTTCTTT.

The CDR3 bases are TGTGCCAGCAGTTTGGATCCGGGTTCCTACGAGCAGTACTTC. Protein sequence: CASSLDPGSYEQYF. V gene TRBV6-4 combines with J gene TRBJ2-7, with no clear D. Trimming removed 5 bases at V and 1 base at J, with 12 bases between. Germline V gene data show CDR1 as MRHNA and CDR2 as SNTAGT. The CDR3 length is 14 residues.

The chain has TRBV7-3 and TRBJ1-1; D unclear. Germline CDR1 SGHTA, CDR2 FQGTGA. The CDR3 extends over 14 amino acids. V lost 1 base to trimming and J lost 0 bases, with 6 bases between them. CDR3 coding DNA: TGTGCCAGCAGCTTAAGAGGGATGAACACTGAAGCTTTCTTT. Translating it yields CASSLRGMNTEAFF.

This clone was detected once. V usage is TRBV19 and J usage is TRBJ2-7; the D gene is possibly TRBD1 (6 bases). CDR1 and CDR2 from the germline V gene are LNHDA and SQIVND (reference sequence). V dropped 6 bases and J dropped 0 bases, with 30 bases sitting between them. The CDR3 has 20 residues. As DNA, the CDR3 is TGTGCCAGTAGCCCTCATGTGGGGGCAACAGGCCCCTTTAGCTCCTACGAGCAGTACTTC. It translates to CASSPHVGATGPFSSYEQYF.

The chain couples TRBV9 to TRBJ2-7, with D tentatively TRBD2 (5 bases). The V end lost 3 bases, the J end lost 6 bases, and 16 bases lay between the germline ends. The CDR3 is made up of 14 amino acids. Germline values: CDR1 SGDLS, CDR2 YYNGEE. CDR3 protein: CASSARAGSSEQYF. The CDR3, as DNA: TGTGCCAGCAGCGCGCGGGCGGGCTCAAGCGAGCAGTACTTC. The full variable domain, its missing parts supplied by reference TRBV9 and TRBJ2-7, is DSGVTQTPKHLITATGQRVTLRCSPRSGDLSVYWYQQSLDQGLQFLIQYYNGEERAKGNILERFSAQQFPDLHSELNLSSLELGDSALYFCASSARAGSSEQYFGPGTRLTVT.

The V gene is TRBV2, the J gene TRBJ2-3; D gene ambiguous. This CDR3 comprises 13 residues. Trimming removed 8 bases from V and 2 bases from J, with 11 bases in between. Germline CDR1 reads SNHLY; CDR2 reads FYNNEI. The DNA for the CDR3 is TGTGCCAGCTACCGCGTCCTCACAGATACGCAGTATTTT. It codes for CASYRVLTDTQYF.

This chain joins TRBV6-6 and TRBJ2-1; 14 bases fit TRBD2. Germline CDR1 is MNHNY and CDR2 is SVGAGI (reference sequence). V shed 11 bases, J shed 9 bases, and the junction held 3 bases outside the gene matches. The CDR3 consists of 12 residues. The DNA of the CDR3 is TGTGCCGCGACTAGCGGGGGGGTTGAGCAGTTCTTC. Its translation: CAATSGGVEQFF.

V usage is TRBV9 and J usage is TRBJ1-3; D is undetermined. CDR3 length: 17 residues. Between the trimmed V and J ends, which lost 4 bases and 0 bases, there was a span of 17 bases. CDR1 and CDR2 (germline): SGDLS, YYNGEE. This CDR3 reads CASSPEGSPFSGNTIYF. The CDR3 DNA reads TGTGCCAGCAGCCCCGAAGGGAGTCCCTTCTCTGGAAACACCATATATTTT. Looking up the rest from reference TRBV9 and TRBJ1-3 gives the full variable domain: DSGVTQTPKHLITATGQRVTLRCSPRSGDLSVYWYQQSLDQGLQFLIQYYNGEERAKGNILERFSAQQFPDLHSELNLSSLELGDSALYFCASSPEGSPFSGNTIYFGEGSWLTVV.

This rearrangement joins TRBV5-6 to TRBJ1-2; D uncertain. The CDR3 is 12 amino acids. Germline V lookup: CDR1 SGHDT, CDR2 YYEEEE. V was clipped by 0 bases and J by 4 bases, with 4 bases between them. The CDR3 sequence is CASSLGSYGYTF. In DNA, the CDR3 is TGTGCCAGCAGCTTGGGCAGCTATGGCTACACCTTC.

J is TRBJ1-1 and V is TRBV11-1; 7 nucleotides line up with TRBD1. Germline-derived CDR1 and CDR2 are SGHAT and FQDESV (reference sequence). V lost 6 bases and J lost 2; bases outside the gene matches: 6. The CDR3 loop spans 14 amino acids. The chain's CDR3 is CASRTRGPNTEAFF. The DNA for the CDR3 is TGTGCCAGCAGAACTAGGGGGCCCAACACTGAAGCTTTCTTT.

The chain links TRBV11-3 to TRBJ2-3; the match to TRBD2 covers 9 bases. There are 16 residues in the CDR3. Germline assignment: CDR1 SGHNT and CDR2 YENEEA. V shed 2 bases, J shed 3 bases, and the junction held 6 bases outside the gene matches. The CDR3 region has the DNA TGTGCCAGCAGCTTAAGGCGGGGGGGCGGGACAGATACGCAGTATTTT. Its protein is CASSLRRGGGTDTQYF.

J is TRBJ2-7 and V is TRBV18; tentative D call: TRBD1 (5 bases). The germline V gene has CDR1 KGHSH and CDR2 LQKENI. The CDR3 extends over 14 amino acids. Trimming took 0 bases from V and 2 from J, leaving 8 bases between them. The DNA of the CDR3 is TGTGCCAGCTCACCACCGGCAGGGACCTACGAGCAGTACTTC. Amino acids: CASSPPAGTYEQYF.

A single count supports this clone. The gene calls are TRBV9 and TRBJ1-4, with TRBD1 identical over 7 bases. This CDR3 is built from 15 residues. Trimming cost V 3 bases and J 8 bases; bases outside gene matches: 10. The germline CDR1 and CDR2 sequences are SGDLS and YYNGEE. CDR3 sequence: CASSASGQGGEKLFF. For the CDR3, the DNA is TGTGCCAGCAGCGCAAGCGGGCAGGGGGGCGAAAAACTGTTTTTT.